One and the same sample provided the 16 T cell receptor beta chains below, sequenced in a study of cytomegalovirus exposure and HLA in healthy donors. PCR was performed using 60 Vbeta and 13 Jbeta primers. Using immunoSEQ multiplex PCR, the repertoire was profiled, and TCRdb retains in-frame clones only, with some absent. Of 150,000 to 200,000 clones listed, roughly 80% are singletons. Specimen: PBMCs. The receptors were sampled from a girl aged 5-17 years in good health and CMV-seropositive.

The chain is built from TRBV25-1 and TRBJ1-5, with a weak D call TRBD1 (6 bases). With 5 bases removed from V and 2 bases from J, the gap between germline ends came to 13 bases. The CDR3 length is 15 residues. Germline V gene sequence: CDR1 MGHDK, CDR2 SYGVNS. This chain's CDR3 is CASSTGGGGNQPQHF. The CDR3 DNA follows: TGTGCCAGCAGTACTGGGGGGGGCGGCAATCAGCCCCAGCATTTT.

J is TRBJ1-6 and V is TRBV27, with D unclear. Per germline, CDR1 MNHEY and CDR2 SMNVEV (reference sequence). The CDR3 covers 12 residues. V was clipped by 3 bases and J by 9 bases, with 6 bases between them. The CDR3 sequence is CASSFPGSPLHF. CDR3 in DNA: TGTGCCAGCAGTTTCCCGGGTTCACCCCTCCACTTT.

This chain links TRBV27 with TRBJ2-3, with 7 bases identical to TRBD2. Germline CDR1 reads MNHEY; CDR2 reads SMNVEV (reference sequence). This CDR3 has 17 residues. The V and J ends lost 2 bases and 3 bases, in that order; junction bases with no gene match: 11. The CDR3 sequence: CASSLTGLQSLTDTQYF. As DNA, the CDR3 is TGTGCCAGCAGTTTAACGGGACTACAGTCTTTGACAGATACGCAGTATTTT.

On this clone itself: The sample carries other DNA sequences with the same CDR3. In DNA form, the CDR3 reads TGTGCCAGCAGCTTTAGACAGGGGGATGGCTACACCTTC. This encodes CASSFRQGDGYTF. The chain employs TRBV7-9 and TRBJ1-2, with 9 bases lining up with TRBD1. Germline CDR1 reads SEHNR; CDR2 reads FQNEAQ (reference sequence). The V segment lost 3 bases and the J segment 6 bases; nucleotides outside the gene matches: 2. The CDR3 spans 13 residues.

V is TRBV11-2 and J is TRBJ2-5; perhaps TRBD1 as D (5 bases). Germline-derived CDR1 and CDR2 are SGHAT and FQNNGV. CDR3 length equals 14 residues. With 1 base removed from V and 4 bases from J, the gap between germline ends came to 10 bases. CDR3 sequence: CASSLGSGLETQYF. The CDR3 bases are TGTGCCAGCAGCTTAGGTTCAGGGCTAGAGACCCAGTACTTC.

The chain joins TRBV11-2 to TRBJ1-5; 7 positions match TRBD1. Germline-derived CDR1 and CDR2 are SGHAT and FQNNGV. Losses at the gene ends were 5 bases for V and 5 bases for J; bases not matched to a gene: 6. The CDR3 contains 14 residues. CDR3 loop: CASSLQGEHQPQHF. The CDR3 DNA reads as TGTGCCAGCAGCCTGCAGGGGGAACATCAGCCCCAGCATTTT.

This clone was detected only a few times. This rearrangement joins TRBV18 to TRBJ1-1; 9 nucleotides match TRBD1. CDR1 and CDR2 (germline): KGHSH, LQKENI. V lost 5 bases, J lost 4 bases, and 5 bases stayed unmatched. The CDR3 is 14 residues long. CDR3 bases: TGTGCCAGCTCAGCAACAGGGGGCATCACTGAAGCTTTCTTT. It specifies CASSATGGITEAFF.

The V and J genes are TRBV12-5 and TRBJ2-7; D remains unclear. Trimming stripped 4 bases from V and 1 base from J, with 5 bases between. The CDR3 sequence is 12 residues long. Germline values: CDR1 LGHNT, CDR2 FRNRAP. CDR3: CASGSPSYEQYF. The CDR3 region has the DNA TGTGCTAGTGGTTCCCCGTCCTACGAGCAGTACTTC.

This chain links TRBV11-2 with TRBJ2-7; no definite D call. The CDR3 runs to 11 residues. Germline values: CDR1 SGHAT, CDR2 FQNNGV. With 2 bases removed from V and 6 bases from J, the gap between germline ends came to 5 bases. This CDR3 reads CASSLSGEQYF. CDR3 DNA sequence: TGTGCCAGCAGCTTATCCGGCGAGCAGTACTTC.

A few counts support this clone. The chain is built from TRBV7-2 and TRBJ2-1, with 8 bases lining up with TRBD2. J gave up 15 bases and V 5 bases, and 15 bases lay outside the gene matches. This CDR3 is built from 14 residues. Germline loops: CDR1 SGHTA, CDR2 FQGNSA. DNA of the CDR3: TGTGCCAGCAGCCAAAACCCGAAGCGGGAGTATCGGTTCTTC. As protein: CASSQNPKREYRFF.

This clone was picked up a small number of times. The chain joins TRBV25-1 to TRBJ2-1, with 11 bases lining up with TRBD2. Germline V CDR1 and CDR2: MGHDK, SYGVNS. V shed 1 base and J 4 bases; nucleotides not matched to a gene: 3. This CDR3 region has 16 residues. The CDR3 sequence is CASSESGLAGYNEQFF. The CDR3 DNA sequence: TGTGCCAGCAGTGAATCCGGACTAGCGGGTTACAATGAGCAGTTCTTC.

This sequence joins TRBV11-3 and TRBJ2-1, with no clear D. CDR1 and CDR2 (germline): SGHNT, YENEEA. This CDR3 contains 15 residues. Trimming left V 5 bases short and J 0 bases short, with 11 bases between. In DNA form, the CDR3 reads TGTGCCAGCAGCAAGAGGTCGAGCTCCTACAATGAGCAGTTCTTC. This encodes CASSKRSSSYNEQFF.

V gene TRBV7-8 combines with J gene TRBJ1-5; the match to TRBD1 covers 7 bases. V lost 4 bases, J lost 1 base, and 4 bases stayed unmatched. The CDR3 runs to 15 residues. Germline CDR1 is SGHVS and CDR2 is FQNEAQ. The CDR3 DNA reads as TGTGCCAGCAGCTCGGGACAGAAAAGCAATCAGCCCCAGCATTTT. Translated: CASSSGQKSNQPQHF. The full variable domain, rest sourced from reference TRBV7-8 and TRBJ1-5, is GAGVSQSPRYKVAKRGQDVALRCDPISGHVSLFWYQQALGQGPEFLTYFQNEAQLDKSGLPSDRFFAERPEGSVSTLKIQRTQQEDSAVYLCASSSGQKSNQPQHFGDGTRLSIL.

The chain recombines TRBV4-2 with TRBJ1-1, with 10 positions matching TRBD1. The CDR3 is 15 residues long. The J segment lost 6 bases and the V segment lost 4 bases, leaving 8 bases of the junction unmatched. Germline-derived CDR1 and CDR2 are LGHNA and YNFKEQ. Here the CDR3 reads CASSRQGASDAEAFF. CDR3 DNA sequence: TGTGCCAGCAGCCGACAGGGGGCGAGTGATGCTGAAGCTTTCTTT.

V usage is TRBV6-7 and J usage is TRBJ1-1, with 7 bases that match TRBD1. TRBV6-7 counts as an open reading frame of uncertain function. This CDR3 has 14 residues. V lost 5 bases and J lost 6; bases outside the gene matches: 9. The CDR3 DNA sequence: TGTGCCAGCAGTCCCACTGACAGGGCGGCTGAAGCTTTCTTT. As protein: CASSPTDRAAEAFF.

This chain links TRBV5-1 with TRBJ2-2; 11 bases match TRBD2. The V gene end was trimmed by 0 bases and the J gene end by 4 bases; junction bases not matched to a gene: 8. Germline CDR1 and CDR2: SGHRS and YFSETQ. This CDR3 comprises 18 residues. The CDR3 loop reads CASSLALLAGVGTGELFF. The CDR3 region has the DNA TGCGCCAGCAGCTTGGCCCTACTAGCGGGAGTGGGCACCGGGGAGCTGTTTTTT. The variable domain in full, with the rest retrieved from reference TRBV5-1 and TRBJ2-2, is KAGVTQTPRYLIKTRGQQVTLSCSPISGHRSVSWYQQTPGQGLQFLFEYFSETQRNKGNFPGRFSGRQFSNSRSEMNVSTLELGDSALYLCASSLALLAGVGTGELFFGEGSRLTVL.